The 26 T cell receptor beta chains listed next were all sequenced from one sample in a study of cytotoxic CD8 clonotypes in ibrutinib-treated CLL. Sequencing used immunoSEQ multiplex PCR; TCRdb keeps in-frame clones, though not all of them. The data contain 270,000 or so clones, 65% to 85% of them singletons. The source material was PBMCs, sampled at disease progression, from a patient treated with ibrutinib. The receptors here all came from a human donor with chronic lymphocytic leukemia.

V gene TRBV6-1 combines with J gene TRBJ2-3; a weak D match, TRBD2 (6 bases). Germline assignment: CDR1 MNHNS and CDR2 SASEGT. CDR3 size: 15 residues. Trimming left V 2 bases short and J 6 bases short, with 15 bases between. The CDR3 bases are TGTGCCAGCAGTGAATGGGCGGGGAGTACGGATACGCAGTATTTT. Amino acids: CASSEWAGSTDTQYF.

The chain links TRBV7-9 to TRBJ1-2; TRBD1 matches 12 bases. This CDR3 has 16 residues. Germline V CDR1 and CDR2: SEHNR, FQNEAQ (reference sequence). J was trimmed by 7 bases and V by 5 bases; bases with no gene match: 11. The CDR3 reads CASSQAVGTGGSGYTF. The CDR3, as DNA: TGTGCCAGCAGCCAAGCCGTCGGGACAGGGGGCTCTGGCTACACCTTC.

V is TRBV6-6 and J is TRBJ1-1, with 7 bases aligning to TRBD1. CDR3 length: 16 residues. With 2 bases clipped from V and 3 bases from J, the junction kept 9 bases outside the gene matches. The V gene's germline CDR1 is MNHNY and CDR2 SVGAGI (reference sequence). The CDR3 region is CASSYRPGQQYTEAFF. CDR3 coding DNA: TGTGCCAGCAGTTACCGCCCGGGACAGCAATACACTGAAGCTTTCTTT.

The chain has TRBV6-1 and TRBJ2-7; tentative D call: TRBD1 (6 bases). V was clipped by 7 bases and J by 3 bases, with 16 bases between them. The CDR3 runs 14 residues. Germline values: CDR1 MNHNS, CDR2 SASEGT. The CDR3 loop is CASTRDTYYYEQYF. The CDR3 nucleotides are TGTGCCAGCACCCGGGACACCTACTACTACGAGCAGTACTTC.

The V gene is TRBV7-9, the J gene TRBJ2-1; 9 positions agree with TRBD1. Germline V lookup: CDR1 SEHNR, CDR2 FQNEAQ (reference sequence). CDR3 length equals 16 residues. Trimming at V came to 1 base and at J to 3 bases, leaving 4 bases not matched to a gene. This chain's CDR3 is CASSLVVTGGYNEQFF. The CDR3 coding sequence is TGTGCCAGCAGCTTAGTTGTGACAGGGGGCTACAATGAGCAGTTCTTC.

In its sample, this clone was seen a few times. This chain connects TRBV10-1 to TRBJ1-1; 8 nucleotides match TRBD1. The CDR3 has 15 residues. V shed 0 bases and J 1 base; nucleotides not matched to a gene: 1. Germline CDR1 is WNHNN and CDR2 is SYGVQD (reference sequence). The CDR3 protein is CASSESGTGNTEAFF. CDR3 nucleotides: TGCGCCAGCAGTGAGTCCGGGACAGGGAACACTGAAGCTTTCTTT.

The V and J genes are TRBV5-6 and TRBJ2-7; 7 positions agree with TRBD1. Germline V gene lookup returns CDR1 SGHDT and CDR2 YYEEEE. The CDR3 covers 12 residues. Trimming cost V 0 bases and J 12 bases; bases outside gene matches: 6. The CDR3 region is CASSLGPTGRYF. The DNA for the CDR3 is TGTGCCAGCAGCTTGGGACCGACAGGGAGGTACTTC.

V is TRBV4-1 and J is TRBJ2-2; 7 bases are a match to TRBD1. Trimming at V came to 1 base and at J to 6 bases, leaving 2 bases not matched to a gene. Germline lookup yields CDR1 MGHRA and CDR2 YSYEKL. The CDR3 has 14 residues. The CDR3 region is CASSQVTGAGELFF. The CDR3 DNA reads TGCGCCAGCAGCCAAGTAACAGGGGCCGGGGAGCTGTTTTTT.

The chain couples TRBV7-2 to TRBJ2-3; TRBD1 agrees at 9 bases. V dropped 6 bases and J dropped 4; count of bases not matched to a gene: 5. CDR1 is SGHTA and CDR2 is FQGNSA in the germline V gene. The CDR3 totals 14 residues. Here the CDR3 reads CASSTGGSPDTQYF. DNA of the CDR3: TGTGCCAGCAGTACAGGGGGCTCCCCAGATACGCAGTATTTT.

This CDR3 is CASTSLEARGSAEAFF. CDR3 nucleotides: TGTGCCAGCACCTCCCTTGAGGCCAGGGGGTCCGCTGAAGCTTTCTTT. The chain uses TRBV2 and TRBJ1-1, with 7 nucleotides matching TRBD1. The CDR3 has 16 amino acids. The germline V gene encodes CDR1 SNHLY and CDR2 FYNNEI. V was pared by 7 bases and J by 6 bases, with 17 bases of the junction left unmatched.

V gene TRBV28 combines with J gene TRBJ2-5; possibly TRBD1 or TRBD2 for D (5 bases each). Trimming stripped 5 bases from V and 5 bases from J, with 15 bases between. This CDR3 region has 14 residues. Germline V gives CDR1 MDHEN, CDR2 SYDVKM. CDR3 in DNA: TGTGCCAGCAGTCGAACCGGGACGGGGGAGACCCAGTACTTC. Encoded protein: CASSRTGTGETQYF.

This chain uses TRBV4-3 with TRBJ1-2; D is unclear. Trimming shortened V by 1 base and J by 4 bases, and 13 bases separated the two germline ends. CDR1 LGHNA and CDR2 YSLEER come from the germline V gene. The CDR3 sequence is 15 residues long. The CDR3 bases are TGCGCCAGCAGCCAAGTGGGTAGCTTGGGCTATGGCTACACCTTC. Translated, it gives CASSQVGSLGYGYTF.

This clone came up many times. The CDR3 reads CASSLQGGNEQFF. CDR3 nucleotides: TGTGCCAGCAGCTTACAGGGCGGAAATGAGCAGTTCTTC. This chain uses TRBV7-7 with TRBJ2-1; perhaps TRBD1 as D (5 bases). The germline V gene has CDR1 SSHAT and CDR2 FNYEAQ (reference sequence). The CDR3 totals 13 residues. Trimming removed 2 bases at V and 7 bases at J, with 9 bases between.

J is TRBJ1-1 and V is TRBV18, with 8 bases lining up with TRBD1. The germline V gene has CDR1 KGHSH and CDR2 LQKENI. The CDR3 contains 13 residues. Trimming took 5 bases from V and 5 from J; bases not matched to a gene: 4. The CDR3 sequence: CASSFTGGTEAFF. DNA of the CDR3: TGTGCCAGCTCATTTACAGGGGGAACTGAAGCTTTCTTT.

The chain is built from TRBV15 and TRBJ1-4; D call uncertain. From germline, CDR1 is LNHNV and CDR2 YYDKDF (reference sequence). The CDR3 has 12 amino acids. V lost 1 base and J lost 7, with 4 bases in between. CDR3 DNA: TGTGCCACCAGCAGAGTAACTGAAAAACTGTTTTTT. It translates to CATSRVTEKLFF.

The rearrangement links TRBV7-9 to TRBJ1-1; 7 nucleotides align to TRBD1. Trimming took 3 bases from V and 3 from J; bases not matched to a gene: 4. Germline-derived CDR1 and CDR2 are SEHNR and FQNEAQ (reference sequence). The CDR3 is 14 residues long. The DNA for the CDR3 is TGTGCCAGCAGCTTCAGACAGGGAGACACTGAAGCTTTCTTT. Encoded protein: CASSFRQGDTEAFF.

The CDR3 sequence is CASSLTLGIPYEQYF. CDR3 sequence (DNA): TGTGCCAGCAGCCTTACCCTCGGGATTCCCTACGAGCAGTACTTC. V gene TRBV7-2 combines with J gene TRBJ2-7; weak D call: TRBD2 (5 bases). The V gene lost 5 bases and the J gene lost 2 bases, with 16 bases spanning the gap. CDR3 length equals 15 residues. Germline V gene data show CDR1 as SGHTA and CDR2 as FQGNSA. The full variable domain, rest sourced from reference TRBV7-2 and TRBJ2-7, is GAGVSQSPSNKVTEKGKDVELRCDPISGHTALYWYRQSLGQGLEFLIYFQGNSAPDKSGLPSDRFSAERTGGSVSTLTIQRTQQEDSAVYLCASSLTLGIPYEQYFGPGTRLTVT.

The CDR3 region has the DNA TGCAGCGTGACAAGCTTCTCCTACGAGCAGTACTTC. Translating gives CSVTSFSYEQYF. The chain employs TRBV29-1 and TRBJ2-7; D not certain. Between the trimmed V and J ends, which lost 6 bases and 0 bases, there was a span of 9 bases. The germline V gene encodes CDR1 SQVTM and CDR2 ANQGSEA. The length of the CDR3 is 12 residues.

The chain employs TRBV20-1 and TRBJ1-4; D not resolved. Per the germline V gene, CDR1 is DFQATT and CDR2 is SNEGSKA (reference sequence). Trimming pared 6 bases from V and 7 bases from J, leaving 9 bases between. The CDR3 extends over 11 amino acids. This CDR3 reads CSALDSEKLFF. The CDR3 DNA reads TGCAGTGCCCTAGATAGTGAAAAACTGTTTTTT.

The sample holds one count of this clone. The rearrangement joins TRBV28 to TRBJ2-1; the match to TRBD2 covers 8 bases. There are 16 residues in the CDR3. CDR1 is MDHEN, CDR2 SYDVKM, per germline. J gave up 2 bases and V 5 bases, and 8 bases lay outside the gene matches. CDR3 loop: CASSPGLAPPYNEQFF. The DNA for the CDR3 is TGTGCCAGCAGTCCCGGACTAGCCCCGCCCTACAATGAGCAGTTCTTC.

The V and J genes are TRBV21-1 and TRBJ1-4; the table gives TRBD1 as D, unverified against the DNA. TRBV21-1 is given as a pseudogene. There are 17 residues in the CDR3. This chain's CDR3 is CASSKGCGTGVREKLFF. The CDR3 coding sequence is TGTGCCAGCAGCAAAGGATGCGGGACAGGGGTTAGGGAAAAACTGTTTTTT.

The V call is TRBV11-2, the J call TRBJ1-2; weak D call: TRBD1 (5 bases). Germline V gene data show CDR1 as SGHAT and CDR2 as FQNNGV. Trimming took off 0 bases at V and 5 bases at J, with 7 bases between the two ends. The CDR3 length is 13 residues. The CDR3 nucleotides are TGTGCCAGCAGCTTAGATGCAGGGTATGGCTACACCTTC. Its protein is CASSLDAGYGYTF.

The count of this clone is one. The chain recombines TRBV29-1 with TRBJ2-7; 7 bases match TRBD2. The CDR3 has 13 amino acids. V lost 1 base to trimming and J lost 2 bases; unmatched junction nucleotides: 2. Germline V gene lookup returns CDR1 SQVTM and CDR2 ANQGSEA. The CDR3 loop is CSVEGGGTYEQYF. CDR3 DNA sequence: TGCAGCGTTGAAGGGGGAGGGACCTACGAGCAGTACTTC.

The rearrangement joins TRBV5-8 to TRBJ1-2; D unclear. Germline V gene lookup returns CDR1 SGHTS and CDR2 YDEGEE. V shed 1 base and J shed 2 bases, with 15 bases lying between them. This CDR3 has 16 residues. The CDR3 sequence: CASSLLLGGTNYGYTF. CDR3 DNA sequence: TGTGCCAGCAGCTTGTTGTTAGGCGGAACAAACTATGGCTACACCTTC.

V gene TRBV5-4 combines with J gene TRBJ1-2, with D perhaps matching TRBD1 (6 bases). The CDR3 extends over 14 amino acids. Deletions cut 2 bases from V and 2 bases from J, with 10 bases between. CDR1 SGHNT and CDR2 YYREEE come from the germline V gene (reference sequence). In DNA, the CDR3 is TGTGCCAGCAGCTTTACAGGGAGAAACTATGGCTACACCTTC. Translated, it gives CASSFTGRNYGYTF.

CDR3 nucleotides: TGTGCCACCAGCATTGGACGCGGGGCGTCCTACGAGCAGTACTTC. It is translated as CATSIGRGASYEQYF. This chain connects TRBV15 to TRBJ2-7; a possible D gene is TRBD2 (6 bases). The CDR3 is 15 residues long. Germline assignment: CDR1 LNHNV and CDR2 YYDKDF (reference sequence). The V end was cut by 4 bases, the J end by 1 base, with 14 bases between.